The table lists the clone carrying this TCR beta chain with a few counts. Germline CDR1 and CDR2: SGDLS and YYNGEE. V was trimmed by 2 bases and J by 0 bases, leaving 8 bases between them. The CDR3 runs 14 residues. MiXCR, applied by TCRdb to the 5' RACE reads, yields one record per CDR3 protein. The sample yields under 35,000 distinct CDR3 sequences, roughly 25% seen once. The sample taken for sequencing was memory CD4+ T cells sorted from blood. The subset was: memory CD4+ T cells, CD4+CD45RO+CD25-. The TCR comes from a female donor with breast cancer. V is TRBV9 and J is TRBJ1-1; D not resolved. The CDR3 is CASSVGDMNTEAFF. The CDR3 coding sequence is TGTGCCAGCAGCGTCGGTGACATGAACACTGAAGCTTTCTTT.